These 20 T cell receptor beta chains share one sample of origin, sequenced in a study of OX40 agonist ivuxolimab in advanced cancers. Generated by immunoSEQ multiplex PCR, the TCRdb table keeps only in-frame clones and is missing some. The sample consists of some 69,000 clones, approximately 92% of them appearing once. This specimen was CD4+ or CD8+ T cells sorted from blood, taken in a trial of the OX40 agonist ivuxolimab. These receptor sequences come from an adult with an advanced solid tumor such as melanoma, head and neck, liver or kidney cancer.

The CDR3 reads CASSQGYSNSYEQYF. The CDR3 coding sequence is TGTGCCAGCAGCCAAGGGTACAGCAACTCCTACGAGCAGTACTTC. J is TRBJ2-7 and V is TRBV4-2; D ambiguous. Germline V gives CDR1 LGHNA, CDR2 YNFKEQ. The length of the CDR3 is 15 residues. The V end lost 1 base, the J end lost 0 bases, and 10 bases lay between the germline ends.

The genes are TRBV18 and TRBJ2-1; 8 bases align to TRBD1. This CDR3 contains 15 residues. V lost 3 bases to trimming and J lost 8 bases; unmatched junction nucleotides: 9. Germline assignment: CDR1 KGHSH and CDR2 LQKENI. CDR3 in amino acids: CASSPGQGGRDEQFF. The CDR3 DNA follows: TGTGCCAGCTCACCTGGACAGGGAGGACGGGATGAGCAGTTCTTC. Supplemented by reference TRBV18 and TRBJ2-1, the full variable domain reads NAGVMQNPRHLVRRRGQEARLRCSPMKGHSHVYWYRQLPEEGLKFMVYLQKENIIDESGMPKERFSAEFPKEGPSILRIQQVVRGDSAAYFCASSPGQGGRDEQFFGPGTRLTVL.

V gene TRBV30 combines with J gene TRBJ1-4; D is undetermined. Germline CDR1 GTSNPN, CDR2 SVGIG (reference sequence). CDR3 length: 13 amino acids. The germline V and J ends were trimmed by 1 base and 5 bases, with 8 bases remaining between them. The DNA for the CDR3 is TGTGCCTGGAGTGGTGCATTCAATGAAAAACTGTTTTTT. Its protein product is CAWSGAFNEKLFF.

This clone was recorded once. The chain combines TRBV9 with TRBJ2-7; D uncertain. The ends were cut back, 5 bases at V and 4 bases at J, with 13 bases in the middle. The CDR3 has 13 amino acids. The germline V gene encodes CDR1 SGDLS and CDR2 YYNGEE. CDR3 amino acids: CASSSGDPYEQYF. CDR3 nucleotides: TGTGCCAGCAGTTCTGGGGATCCTTACGAGCAGTACTTC.

The chain is built from TRBV9 and TRBJ1-5; D is possibly TRBD1 (6 bases). The CDR3 is 14 residues long. Trimming removed 2 bases from V and 2 bases from J, with 8 bases in between. The germline CDR1 and CDR2 sequences are SGDLS and YYNGEE. The CDR3 spells CASSVSGGNQPQHF. The CDR3 DNA sequence: TGTGCCAGCAGCGTCTCAGGGGGCAATCAGCCCCAGCATTTT.

V usage is TRBV6-1 and J usage is TRBJ1-4; D remains unclear. Per the germline V gene, CDR1 is MNHNS and CDR2 is SASEGT. The CDR3 length is 15 residues. Trimming took 0 bases from V and 8 from J, leaving 13 bases between them. The CDR3 is CASSEATSGPEKLFF. The DNA of the CDR3 is TGTGCCAGCAGTGAAGCGACTTCAGGCCCCGAAAAACTGTTTTTT.

On this clone itself: One end of the junction is discordant with germline, which a read error may explain. The chain uses TRBV7-2 and TRBJ2-3; possible D gene TRBD2, 5 bases. Germline CDR1 reads SGHTA; CDR2 reads FQGNSA. This CDR3 contains 16 residues. The CDR3 bases are TGTGCCAGCAGCTTAGCACACAGACCTAGCACAGATACGCGGTATTTT. The encoded protein is CASSLAHRPSTDTRYF.

The chain combines TRBV11-3 with TRBJ2-5; 8 bases line up with TRBD2. V shed 1 base and J 7 bases; nucleotides not matched to a gene: 17. Germline CDR1 reads SGHNT; CDR2 reads YENEEA. The CDR3 is 18 amino acids. DNA for the CDR3: TGTGCCAGCAGCTTAGTGTTTGGTCTAGCGGGTGAACATGGGACCCAGTACTTC. This gives the protein CASSLVFGLAGEHGTQYF.

The V call is TRBV28, the J call TRBJ2-7; D unclear. From germline, CDR1 is MDHEN and CDR2 SYDVKM. V lost 5 bases to trimming and J lost 7 bases, with 21 bases between them. The CDR3 extends over 15 amino acids. CDR3 loop: CASSPSPPEHFEQYF. CDR3 bases: TGTGCCAGCAGTCCCTCCCCCCCGGAGCACTTTGAGCAGTACTTC.

The rearrangement uses TRBV29-1 and TRBJ2-2, with D unresolved. V lost 5 bases and J 6 bases, leaving 10 bases between the germline ends. CDR3 length: 12 residues. From germline, CDR1 is SQVTM and CDR2 ANQGSEA. The CDR3 DNA follows: TGCAGCGTTAAGGACCCGCCCGGGGAGCTGTTTTTT. Protein: CSVKDPPGELFF.

J is TRBJ2-7 and V is TRBV14; D possibly matches TRBD1 or TRBD2 (5 bases each). Trimming removed 5 bases at V and 2 bases at J, with 16 bases between. The CDR3 is 15 residues long. Germline CDR1 reads SGHDN; CDR2 reads FVKESK. This chain's CDR3 is CASSTRPGPTYEQYF. The CDR3, as DNA: TGTGCCAGCAGCACACGTCCGGGACCGACCTACGAGCAGTACTTC.

CDR3 loop: CASDNPTGYGDYGYTF. Here the CDR3 DNA reads TGTGCCTCCGACAATCCAACAGGGTACGGGGACTATGGCTACACCTTC. The rearrangement uses TRBV30 and TRBJ1-2, with a possible D match to TRBD1 (6 bases). Trimming cost V 7 bases and J 3 bases, with 24 bases left between them. This CDR3 region has 16 residues. The V gene's germline CDR1 is GTSNPN and CDR2 SVGIG (reference sequence).

This chain joins TRBV5-1 and TRBJ2-1, with D possibly matching TRBD2 (5 bases). V lost 5 bases, J lost 2 bases, and 11 bases lay in between. Germline CDR1 and CDR2: SGHRS and YFSETQ. This CDR3 region has 14 residues. CDR3 region: CASRAPGAYNEQFF. The CDR3 bases are TGCGCCAGCAGAGCCCCCGGGGCCTACAATGAGCAGTTCTTC.

V is TRBV6-6 and J is TRBJ2-7; 9 positions match TRBD2. CDR1 and CDR2 from the germline V gene are MNHNY and SVGAGI (reference sequence). V trimming: 6 bases; J trimming: 3 bases; junction bases outside the gene matches: 6. The CDR3 runs 14 residues. For the CDR3, the DNA is TGTGCCAGCAGGATAGCGGGAGACCGCTACGAGCAGTACTTC. Translating it yields CASRIAGDRYEQYF.

The rearrangement uses TRBV28 and TRBJ1-1; 7 positions match TRBD1. CDR1 and CDR2 from the germline V gene are MDHEN and SYDVKM. The CDR3 covers 15 residues. The trim removed 6 bases at V and 5 bases at J, leaving 12 bases unmatched. The CDR3 loop is CASRGSTGAWTEAFF. The CDR3 DNA is TGTGCCAGCAGGGGGTCTACAGGGGCGTGGACTGAAGCTTTCTTT.

The J gene is TRBJ2-3, the V gene TRBV19; a weak D match, TRBD2 (5 bases). Looked up from germline, CDR1 is LNHDA and CDR2 is SQIVND (reference sequence). CDR3 length: 14 residues. Deletions cut 7 bases from V and 4 bases from J, with 15 bases between. For the CDR3, the DNA is TGTGCCAGTACCCTCGGGCCTAGCTCAGATACGCAGTATTTT. Translated, it gives CASTLGPSSDTQYF.

The rearrangement uses TRBV7-2 and TRBJ2-4, with D unresolved. Trimming removed 1 base at V and 7 bases at J, with 2 bases between. The CDR3 has 11 amino acids. Germline CDR1 is SGHTA and CDR2 is FQGNSA. In DNA, the CDR3 is TGTGCCAGCAGCTTAGTGAACATTCAGTACTTC. Amino acid sequence: CASSLVNIQYF.

The chain carries TRBV11-1 and TRBJ1-2; TRBD1 is a possible D gene (5 bases). Trimming pared 8 bases from V and 8 bases from J, leaving 18 bases between. CDR1 and CDR2 (germline): SGHAT, FQDESV (reference sequence). The CDR3 loop spans 13 amino acids. The CDR3 region is CASSQAPAGGYTF. The CDR3 DNA follows: TGTGCCAGCTCTCAAGCCCCCGCAGGGGGCTACACCTTC.

The genes are TRBV27 and TRBJ2-3; 11 nucleotides align to TRBD2. Germline V gene lookup returns CDR1 MNHEY and CDR2 SMNVEV (reference sequence). V shed 6 bases and J 1 base; nucleotides not matched to a gene: 6. The CDR3 is 16 residues long. The CDR3 is CASSPTSGRGTDTQYF. In nucleotides, the CDR3 is TGTGCCAGCAGCCCTACTAGCGGGAGAGGCACAGATACGCAGTATTTT.

The table lists this clone with a count of one. This chain connects TRBV19 to TRBJ2-3, with 10 bases fitting TRBD1. The V gene's germline CDR1 is LNHDA and CDR2 SQIVND (reference sequence). This CDR3 spans 14 amino acids. Unmatched junction bases numbered 6, after V lost 10 bases and J lost 2 bases. In DNA form, the CDR3 reads TGTGCCACAGGGACAGGGGAATTCACAGATACGCAGTATTTT. As protein: CATGTGEFTDTQYF.